This T cell receptor beta chain emerged from a study of CD8 T cells in ankylosing spondylitis. Overall study results and limits: In peripheral blood, disease-linked CD8+ clones occurred at relatively low frequencies. As reported, disease-linked clones showed significant enrichment in matched ankylosing spondylitis synovial fluid.

Construction of TCR beta libraries was performed using quantitative 5'-RACE with molecular barcodes. In TCRdb, the 5' RACE reads were re-called with MiXCR into one record per CDR3 protein. Of about 140,000 distinct CDR3 sequences detected, about a third appear once; the ten largest clones hold approximately 5.9%. On this clonotype: Its antigen remains unidentified.

V gave up 2 bases and J gave up 8 bases; unmatched junction bases: 11. The CDR3 contains 15 residues. Germline CDR1 is SGHTA and CDR2 is FQGNSA. Sequenced material: synovial fluid, either unsorted or a sorted T cell fraction (not recorded which). The gene calls are TRBV7-2 and TRBJ1-2; 7 bases fit TRBD1. This sequence was found in a male donor with ankylosing spondylitis. CDR3 sequence (DNA): TGTGCCAGCAGCTTAATGGGACAGCGAGACCCAGGCTACACCTTC. Protein product: CASSLMGQRDPGYTF.